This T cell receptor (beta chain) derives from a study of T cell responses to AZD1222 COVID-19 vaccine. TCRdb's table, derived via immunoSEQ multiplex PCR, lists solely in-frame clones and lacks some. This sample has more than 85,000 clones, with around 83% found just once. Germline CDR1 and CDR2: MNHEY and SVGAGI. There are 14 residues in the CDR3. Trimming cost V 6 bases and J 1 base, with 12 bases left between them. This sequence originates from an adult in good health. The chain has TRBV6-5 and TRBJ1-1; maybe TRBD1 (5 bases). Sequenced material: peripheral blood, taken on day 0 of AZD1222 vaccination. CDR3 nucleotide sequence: TGTGCCAGCAGCCGACAGAAGGGGAACACTGAAGCTTTCTTT. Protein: CASSRQKGNTEAFF.